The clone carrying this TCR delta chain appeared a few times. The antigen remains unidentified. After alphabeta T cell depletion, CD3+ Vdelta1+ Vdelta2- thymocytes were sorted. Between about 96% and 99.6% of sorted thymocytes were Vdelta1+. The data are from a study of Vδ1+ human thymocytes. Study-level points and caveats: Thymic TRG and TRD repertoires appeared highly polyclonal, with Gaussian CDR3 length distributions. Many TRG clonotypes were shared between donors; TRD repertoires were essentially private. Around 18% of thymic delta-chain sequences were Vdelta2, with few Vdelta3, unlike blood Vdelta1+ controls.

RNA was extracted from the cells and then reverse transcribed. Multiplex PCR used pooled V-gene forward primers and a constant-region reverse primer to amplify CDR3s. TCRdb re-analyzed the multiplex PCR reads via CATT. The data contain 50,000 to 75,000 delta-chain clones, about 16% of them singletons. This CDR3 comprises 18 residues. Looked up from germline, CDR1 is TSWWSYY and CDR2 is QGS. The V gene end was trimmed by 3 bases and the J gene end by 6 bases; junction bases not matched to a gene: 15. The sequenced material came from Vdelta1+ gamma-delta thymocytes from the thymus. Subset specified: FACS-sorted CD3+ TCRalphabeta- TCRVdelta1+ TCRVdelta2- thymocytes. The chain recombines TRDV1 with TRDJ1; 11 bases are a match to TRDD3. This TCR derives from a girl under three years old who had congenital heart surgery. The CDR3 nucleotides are TGTGCTCTTGGGGATCTAACTGTGCTGGGGGATACACGACATAAACTCATCTTT. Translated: CALGDLTVLGDTRHKLIF.